The 23 T cell receptor beta chains below all came from one sample that was sequenced in a study of radiotherapy plus CTLA-4 blockade in lung cancer. Profiled with immunoSEQ multiplex PCR; TCRdb holds only in-frame clones, not every one. The sample has some 78,000 clones, around nine tenths seen once. The specimen comprised peripheral blood, sampled from a patient treated with radiotherapy plus ipilimumab. Source of these receptors: a human donor with non-small cell lung cancer who had stable disease on radiotherapy plus ipilimumab.

The rearrangement uses TRBV5-1 and TRBJ2-5; 13 nucleotides align to TRBD2. V gave up 1 base and J gave up 4 bases; unmatched junction bases: 10. From germline, CDR1 is SGHRS and CDR2 YFSETQ. CDR3 length equals 18 residues. The CDR3 DNA is TGCGCCAGCAGCTTGACACTAGCGGGAGGGCCTGAGGGAGAGACCCAGTACTTC. Translating it yields CASSLTLAGGPEGETQYF.

The CDR3 spells CASSAHGLTSGANVLTF. As DNA, the CDR3 is TGTGCCAGCAGCGCCCACGGGCTGACCTCTGGGGCCAACGTCCTGACTTTC. The chain joins TRBV9 to TRBJ2-6, with D hard to call. V lost 3 bases and J 0 bases, leaving 13 bases between the germline ends. Germline lookup yields CDR1 SGDLS and CDR2 YYNGEE. The CDR3 has 17 amino acids.

The J gene is TRBJ2-3, the V gene TRBV6-5; 11 bases line up with TRBD2. The CDR3 runs to 14 residues. The germline V gene encodes CDR1 MNHEY and CDR2 SVGAGI. The junction had 3 bases not matched to a gene; V was cut back by 6 bases and J by 4 bases. DNA for the CDR3: TGTGCCAGCAGAGCTAGCGGGGGGCCAGATACGCAGTATTTT. This gives the protein CASRASGGPDTQYF.

The V and J genes are TRBV11-3 and TRBJ1-5; D possibly corresponds to TRBD1 (5 bases). Germline V CDR1 and CDR2: SGHNT, YENEEA. This CDR3 contains 18 residues. V dropped 1 base and J dropped 1 base, with 17 bases sitting between them. Here the CDR3 DNA reads TGTGCCAGCAGCTTAGGCCCTTCCGGGGGGGGAAGCAATCAGCCCCAGCATTTT. This codes for CASSLGPSGGGSNQPQHF.

This clone was counted a single time. CDR3 protein: CASSLSLAAGNRELFF. The DNA for the CDR3 is TGTGCCAGCAGCTTGTCGCTAGCGGCCGGGAACCGGGAGCTGTTTTTT. The gene calls are TRBV5-4 and TRBJ2-2; TRBD2 aligns across 7 bases. Germline CDR1 is SGHNT and CDR2 is YYREEE (reference sequence). After removal of 1 base from V and 9 bases from J, the junction contained 12 bases not matched to a gene. The CDR3 spans 16 residues.

The chain joins TRBV6-4 to TRBJ2-3; TRBD1 matches at 7 bases. Germline V gene lookup returns CDR1 MRHNA and CDR2 SNTAGT. V trimming: 2 bases; J trimming: 2 bases; junction bases outside the gene matches: 1. CDR3 length: 14 amino acids. The chain's CDR3 is CASSDRGPTDTQYF. The CDR3, as DNA: TGTGCCAGCAGTGACAGGGGGCCCACAGATACGCAGTATTTT.

The chain recombines TRBV28 with TRBJ1-6; the match to TRBD1 covers 8 bases. Germline CDR1 MDHEN, CDR2 SYDVKM. The CDR3 is 14 residues long. V lost 5 bases and J lost 10; bases outside the gene matches: 7. The CDR3 nucleotides read TGTGCCAGCAGTCTACTGACAGGGGAGTCACCCCTCCACTTT. This sequence encodes CASSLLTGESPLHF.

This chain links TRBV28 with TRBJ1-2; D is ambiguous. Germline CDR1 is MDHEN and CDR2 is SYDVKM. Trimming shortened V by 6 bases and J by 0 bases, and 14 bases separated the two germline ends. The CDR3 consists of 15 residues. The CDR3: CASSTPGKANYGYTF. CDR3 coding DNA: TGTGCCAGCAGCACCCCAGGTAAAGCTAACTATGGCTACACCTTC.

Only one count was recorded for this clone. The chain joins TRBV28 to TRBJ2-4, with 9 bases lining up with TRBD1. Germline V gene lookup returns CDR1 MDHEN and CDR2 SYDVKM. This CDR3 is built from 13 residues. V was pared by 6 bases and J by 6 bases, with 3 bases of the junction left unmatched. The CDR3 DNA sequence: TGTGCCAGCAGAGACAGGGGGGTAAACATTCAGTACTTC. This gives the protein CASRDRGVNIQYF.

This sequence joins TRBV10-3 and TRBJ2-3; TRBD2 matches at 10 bases. Germline V gene sequence: CDR1 ENHRY, CDR2 SYGVKD. The V gene end was trimmed by 4 bases and the J gene end by 2 bases; junction bases not matched to a gene: 6. This CDR3 region has 16 residues. This chain's CDR3 is CAISGTSGAYTDTQYF. As DNA, the CDR3 is TGTGCCATCAGTGGAACTAGCGGGGCCTACACAGATACGCAGTATTTT.

The chain couples TRBV5-6 to TRBJ1-1; possibly TRBD1 for D (6 bases). V lost 0 bases and J 2 bases, leaving 11 bases between the germline ends. CDR3 length equals 15 residues. CDR1 and CDR2 from the germline V gene are SGHDT and YYEEEE. CDR3 DNA: TGTGCCAGCAGCTTGGCGGGACACCCTAACACTGAAGCTTTCTTT. Residues: CASSLAGHPNTEAFF.

This clone was recorded only once. V is TRBV28 and J is TRBJ1-5, with D uncertain. V dropped 8 bases and J dropped 0 bases, with 11 bases sitting between them. The CDR3 is made up of 14 amino acids. The germline V gene encodes CDR1 MDHEN and CDR2 SYDVKM. CDR3 coding DNA: TGTGCCAGCGGCGCAGGTAATAGCAATCAGCCCCAGCATTTT. Translated, it gives CASGAGNSNQPQHF.

This chain uses TRBV19 with TRBJ2-7, with D possibly being TRBD1 (5 bases). Per the germline V gene, CDR1 is LNHDA and CDR2 is SQIVND (reference sequence). V lost 2 bases and J lost 0, with 11 bases in between. CDR3 length equals 15 residues. The CDR3 region has the DNA TGTGCCAGTAGTATACGTCGCAGGGCCTCCTACGAGCAGTACTTC. Encoded protein: CASSIRRRASYEQYF.

The chain has TRBV11-1 and TRBJ2-7, with D hard to call. Trimming took off 5 bases at V and 0 bases at J, with 8 bases between the two ends. The CDR3 loop spans 13 amino acids. Per germline, CDR1 SGHAT and CDR2 FQDESV (reference sequence). The CDR3 DNA follows: TGTGCCAGCAGCCGGACGGGCTCCTACGAGCAGTACTTC. Its translation: CASSRTGSYEQYF.

The gene calls are TRBV30 and TRBJ1-1; no firm D call. V was cut by 1 base and J by 8 bases, with 20 bases left in between. Per the germline V gene, CDR1 is GTSNPN and CDR2 is SVGIG (reference sequence). This CDR3 has 15 residues. CDR3 region: CAWSGTGSLGREAFF. In DNA, the CDR3 is TGTGCCTGGAGTGGGACCGGGTCGCTGGGGAGGGAAGCTTTCTTT. Combining the CDR3 with reference TRBV30 and TRBJ1-1 gives the whole variable domain SQTIHQWPATLVQPVGSPLSLECTVEGTSNPNLYWYRQAAGRGLQLLFYSVGIGQISSEVPQNLSASRPQDRQFILSSKKLLLSDSGFYLCAWSGTGSLGREAFFGQGTRLTVV.

V and J are TRBV7-6 and TRBJ2-5; D gene unclear. Near its end, the DNA agrees better with TRBJ2-7, so the J call may be wrong. The CDR3 is 14 amino acids. Germline V lookup: CDR1 SGHVS, CDR2 FNYEAQ. CDR3 amino acids: CASSPDSQGYEQYF. The CDR3 DNA follows: TGTGCCAGCAGCCCGGATTCGCAAGGCTACGAGCAGTACTTC.

This clone was detected a few times. The chain uses TRBV7-3 and TRBJ1-2; 10 bases map to TRBD1. V gave up 5 bases and J gave up 7 bases; unmatched junction bases: 7. CDR1 and CDR2 from the germline V gene are SGHTA and FQGTGA. This CDR3 spans 14 amino acids. The CDR3 nucleotides are TGTGCCAGCAGCCCAGGACAGGGGGGGGCTGGCTACACCTTC. Translated, it gives CASSPGQGGAGYTF. Complete variable domain (other parts from reference TRBV7-3 and TRBJ1-2): GAGVSQTPSNKVTEKGKYVELRCDPISGHTALYWYRQSLGQGPEFLIYFQGTGAADDSGLPNDRFFAVRPEGSVSTLKIQRTERGDSAVYLCASSPGQGGAGYTFGSGTRLTVV.

The gene calls are TRBV10-3 and TRBJ2-7; D assignment may be TRBD1 or TRBD2 (6 bases each). Trimming took 2 bases from V and 0 from J, leaving 14 bases between them. The CDR3 totals 16 residues. The germline gives CDR1 ENHRY, CDR2 SYGVKD. The DNA for the CDR3 is TGTGCCATCAGTGAGCCCGGGGGCGAGAGCTCCTACGAGCAGTACTTC. This encodes CAISEPGGESSYEQYF.

This sequence joins TRBV6-1 and TRBJ2-2; TRBD2 is a possible D gene (5 bases). Between the trimmed V and J ends, which lost 7 bases and 6 bases, there was a span of 12 bases. Germline CDR1 and CDR2: MNHNS and SASEGT. This CDR3 is 13 amino acids long. The CDR3 spells CASKFSAAGELFF. CDR3 coding DNA: TGTGCCAGCAAATTTAGCGCGGCCGGGGAGCTGTTTTTT.

V gene TRBV9 combines with J gene TRBJ2-5; D not resolved. Germline CDR1 reads SGDLS; CDR2 reads YYNGEE. The V gene lost 5 bases and the J gene lost 2 bases, with 13 bases spanning the gap. The CDR3 contains 14 residues. CDR3 DNA sequence: TGTGCCAGCAGTCCTCCCCAGCGTCAAGAGACCCAGTACTTC. Amino acid sequence: CASSPPQRQETQYF.

This sequence joins TRBV7-2 and TRBJ2-1; the match to TRBD2 covers 7 bases. Germline V CDR1 and CDR2: SGHTA, FQGNSA. This CDR3 contains 14 residues. The J segment lost 9 bases and the V segment lost 5 bases, leaving 10 bases of the junction unmatched. CDR3 in amino acids: CASSRTSLDGEQFF. In DNA, the CDR3 is TGTGCCAGCAGCCGGACTAGTTTGGACGGTGAGCAGTTCTTC.

The chain combines TRBV7-8 with TRBJ2-7; D uncertain. Trimming shortened V by 1 base and J by 2 bases, and 9 bases separated the two germline ends. The germline V gene encodes CDR1 SGHVS and CDR2 FQNEAQ. This CDR3 is 14 amino acids long. The CDR3 nucleotides read TGTGCCAGCAGCTTAGGGACGCTCGCCTACGAGCAGTACTTC. Residues: CASSLGTLAYEQYF. The full variable domain, rest sourced from reference TRBV7-8 and TRBJ2-7, is GAGVSQSPRYKVAKRGQDVALRCDPISGHVSLFWYQQALGQGPEFLTYFQNEAQLDKSGLPSDRFFAERPEGSVSTLKIQRTQQEDSAVYLCASSLGTLAYEQYFGPGTRLTVT.

The V and J genes are TRBV5-1 and TRBJ2-7; D tentatively reads TRBD1 or TRBD2 (6 bases each). In germline, CDR1 is SGHRS, CDR2 YFSETQ. V gave up 4 bases and J gave up 6 bases, with 14 bases separating them. The CDR3 totals 13 residues. The CDR3 is CASSEQGAGEQYF. The CDR3 DNA reads as TGCGCCAGCAGCGAACAGGGAGCGGGCGAGCAGTACTTC.